This TCR beta chain is drawn from a study of control samples from healthy donors and cancer patients. The V segment lost 2 bases and the J segment 6 bases; nucleotides outside the gene matches: 5. The CDR3 is 15 amino acids. Germline V gene data show CDR1 as SGHRS and CDR2 as YFSETQ. TCRdb's table, derived via immunoSEQ multiplex PCR, lists solely in-frame clones and lacks some. The repertoire holds about 85,000 clones, roughly nine tenths seen once, with about 7.4% in the top ten. The chain employs TRBV5-1 and TRBJ2-3; 11 nucleotides align to TRBD2. The specimen was blood. The TCR sequence derives from a woman aged 60-75 years in good health. The CDR3 protein is CASSFSGGGTDTQYF. The CDR3 DNA reads as TGCGCCAGCAGCTTTAGCGGGGGGGGTACCGATACGCAGTATTTT.